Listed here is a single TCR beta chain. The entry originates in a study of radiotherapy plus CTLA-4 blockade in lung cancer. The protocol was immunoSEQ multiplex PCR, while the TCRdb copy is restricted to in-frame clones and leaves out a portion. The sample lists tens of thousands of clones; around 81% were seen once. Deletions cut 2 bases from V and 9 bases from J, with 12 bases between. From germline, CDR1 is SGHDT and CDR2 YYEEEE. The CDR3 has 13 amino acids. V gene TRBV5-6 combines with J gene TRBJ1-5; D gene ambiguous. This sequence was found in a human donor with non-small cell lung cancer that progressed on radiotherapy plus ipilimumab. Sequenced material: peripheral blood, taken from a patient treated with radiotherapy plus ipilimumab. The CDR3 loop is CASSFWELGPQHF. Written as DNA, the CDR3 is TGTGCCAGCAGCTTCTGGGAGCTAGGGCCCCAGCATTTT.